This is a list of T cell receptor beta chains from one sample in a study of T cells in Graves' hyperthyroidism and ophthalmopathy. Each CDR3 protein gets one entry after TCRdb re-called the multiplex PCR reads with MiXCR. The table has 540,000 or so distinct CDR3 sequences, roughly 14% seen once; the top ten hold less than 9.5%. The sequenced sample consisted of blood. These receptors all stem from a woman aged 30 to 39 with Graves' hyperthyroidism. Both conserved end residues are part of each CDR3. The D gene is left open where the match is weak. Clone size appears in some rows only: once, few, many, or a class for an expanded clone.

TRBJ2-1 few TRBV29-1 NA CSVEGQYTLRWVNEQFF TGCAGCGTTGAAGGACAGTATACCCTTAGGTGGGTCAATGAGCAGTTCTTC
TRBJ2-1 NA TRBV6-1 NA CATTPPRGRSDEQFF TGTGCCACCACTCCACCGCGGGGCAGATCGGATGAGCAGTTCTTC
TRBJ2-7 many TRBV12-5 TRBD1 CASGVTGGSSYEQYF TGTGCTAGTGGTGTCACAGGGGGATCTTCCTACGAGCAGTACTTC
TRBJ2-5 many TRBV7-2 TRBD1 CASSRDRGPKTQYF TGTGCCAGCAGCCGGGACAGGGGGCCGAAGACCCAGTACTTC
TRBJ2-4 NA TRBV20-1 TRBD2 CSARFPTSGNKNIQYF TGCAGTGCTAGATTCCCCACTAGCGGGAACAAAAACATTCAGTACTTC
TRBJ1-1 few TRBV29-1 TRBD1 CSVDPEWQGAIGTEAFF TGCAGCGTTGATCCGGAATGGCAGGGGGCAATCGGCACTGAAGCTTTCTTT
TRBJ2-7 many TRBV18 NA CASSPNSGLHYEQYF TGTGCCAGCTCACCAAACAGCGGATTACATTACGAGCAGTACTTC
TRBJ2-1 many TRBV27 TRBD1 CASSLSNHRGYSYNEQFF TGTGCCAGCAGTTTATCGAATCACAGGGGTTACTCCTACAATGAGCAGTTCTTC
TRBJ2-2 many TRBV11-2 TRBD2 CASRKTSGHTGELFF TGTGCCAGCAGAAAGACTAGCGGGCACACCGGGGAGCTGTTTTTT
TRBJ1-1 many TRBV6-1 NA CASSYDTRKAFF TGTGCCAGCAGTTATGATACCAGAAAAGCTTTCTTT
TRBJ2-1 medium-sized TRBV2 TRBD2 CASSEHPLAGPYNEQFF TGTGCCAGCAGTGAACATCCACTAGCGGGACCCTACAATGAGCAGTTCTTC
TRBJ2-5 many TRBV20-1 TRBD2 CSARDPSGQETQYF TGCAGTGCTAGAGATCCTAGCGGGCAAGAGACCCAGTACTTC
TRBJ2-2 NA TRBV7-3 NA CASSTDRNTGELFF TGTGCCAGCAGCACTGACAGGAACACCGGGGAGCTGTTTTTT
TRBJ1-1 many TRBV6-1 TRBD1 CASSGQGRLTEAFF TGTGCCAGCAGTGGACAGGGCCGACTCACTGAAGCTTTCTTT
TRBJ2-2 NA TRBV19 NA CASSIYGANTGELFF TGTGCCAGTAGTATATATGGCGCGAACACCGGGGAGCTGTTTTTT
TRBJ2-7 many TRBV18 TRBD2 CASSPGRTGGHEQYF TGTGCCAGCTCACCCGGGAGGACGGGAGGTCACGAGCAGTACTTC
TRBJ2-1 once TRBV12-3/TRBV12-4 NA CASSLAEPGNEQFF TGTGCCAGCAGTTTAGCGGAACCCGGCAATGAGCAGTTCTTC
TRBJ1-1 NA TRBV5-8 NA CASSRDITNTEAFF TGTGCCAGCAGCCGGGACATCACGAACACTGAAGCTTTCTTT
TRBJ2-1 many TRBV6-1 NA CASSRPGMQFF TGTGCCAGCAGTAGGCCGGGAATGCAGTTCTTC
TRBJ2-1 few TRBV27 TRBD2 CASTFLGGSSGRRGDEQFF TGTGCCAGCACCTTCCTGGGGGGTTCTAGCGGGAGGCGGGGGGATGAGCAGTTCTTC
TRBJ1-1 NA TRBV29-1 NA CSVSGPFGEAFF TGCAGCGTTTCCGGTCCGTTTGGTGAAGCTTTCTTT
TRBJ1-1 many TRBV30 NA CAWSVLSEAFF TGTGCCTGGAGTGTACTCAGTGAAGCTTTCTTT
TRBJ2-7 NA TRBV18 NA CASSPRDVTSHEQYF TGTGCCAGCTCACCACGGGACGTGACTTCCCACGAGCAGTACTTC
TRBJ2-2 many TRBV2 TRBD2 CASTTSGANTGELFF TGTGCCAGCACGACTAGCGGGGCGAACACCGGGGAGCTGTTTTTT
TRBJ2-1 NA TRBV6-1 TRBD1 CASSSLQGNEQFF TGTGCCAGCAGTAGTCTACAGGGGAATGAGCAGTTCTTC
TRBJ2-2 few TRBV12-3/TRBV12-4 TRBD2 CASSGRGGTGELFF TGTGCCAGCAGCGGGAGGGGTGGGACCGGGGAGCTGTTTTTT
TRBJ2-7 few TRBV5-6 NA CASSFGGWNEQYF TGTGCCAGCAGCTTCGGGGGTTGGAACGAGCAGTACTTC
TRBJ1-2 few TRBV27 TRBD1 CATSGGSQMYGYTF TGTGCCACCTCAGGGGGCTCCCAAATGTATGGCTACACCTTC
TRBJ2-7 few TRBV10-3 NA CAISEGSSGLPYEQYF TGTGCCATCAGTGAGGGTAGTAGCGGACTACCCTACGAGCAGTACTTC
TRBJ2-1 many TRBV6-2/TRBV6-3 NA CASSDRRRISYNEQFF TGTGCCAGCAGTGACCGACGGAGGATCTCCTACAATGAGCAGTTCTTC
TRBJ2-7 few TRBV4-3 TRBD2 CASSPQVAGEVEQYF TGCGCCAGCAGCCCTCAGGTAGCGGGAGAGGTCGAGCAGTACTTC
TRBJ1-5 many TRBV6-1 TRBD1 CASSDRQGPGNQPQHF TGTGCCAGCAGTGATAGACAGGGACCGGGCAATCAGCCCCAGCATTTT
TRBJ2-7 many TRBV9 TRBD2 CASSVDPGGGYEQYF TGTGCCAGCAGCGTAGATCCGGGGGGGGGCTACGAGCAGTACTTC
TRBJ2-1 many TRBV20-1 NA CSASGVIAEYNEQFF TGCAGTGCTAGCGGCGTAATAGCGGAGTACAATGAGCAGTTCTTC
TRBJ1-5 few TRBV6-2/TRBV6-3 NA CASSYRTGSDQPQHF TGTGCCAGCAGTTACAGAACAGGGTCCGATCAGCCCCAGCATTTT
TRBJ1-1 NA TRBV7-3 NA CASSLIGMNTEAFF TGTGCCAGCAGCTTAATAGGAATGAACACTGAAGCTTTCTTT
TRBJ2-1 few TRBV11-2 NA CASSSLFYEQFF TGTGCCAGCAGCTCACTCTTCTATGAGCAGTTCTTC
TRBJ1-6 many TRBV2 NA CASSAGENSPLHF TGTGCCAGCAGCGCTGGGGAAAACTCACCCCTCCACTTT
TRBJ2-7 many TRBV20-1 NA CSTRWDDAPYEQYF TGCAGTACACGTTGGGACGACGCCCCCTACGAGCAGTACTTC
TRBJ2-2 many TRBV2 TRBD2 CASSVLAGGSTGELFF TGTGCCAGCAGTGTGCTAGCGGGAGGGAGCACCGGGGAGCTGTTTTTT
TRBJ2-5 few TRBV20-1 TRBD1 CSASTGAQTQYF TGCAGTGCTAGCACAGGGGCACAGACCCAGTACTTC
TRBJ2-7 many TRBV7-6 TRBD2 CASSLVSSGSRDEQYF TGTGCCAGCAGCTTAGTATCGAGCGGGAGTCGCGACGAGCAGTACTTC
TRBJ2-3 many TRBV3-1 TRBD2 CASSQVSGGPRDTQYF TGTGCCAGCAGCCAAGTCTCGGGAGGCCCGCGAGATACGCAGTATTTT
TRBJ1-1 few TRBV7-9 NA CASSPMSTEAFF TGTGCCAGCAGCCCGATGTCTACTGAAGCTTTCTTT
TRBJ2-7 many TRBV12-3/TRBV12-4 NA CASSPLAGPSIGEQYF TGTGCCAGCAGTCCCCTCGCGGGTCCCTCCATCGGCGAGCAGTACTTC
TRBJ1-2 many TRBV10-3 TRBD1 CAISAGQGNTNYGYTF TGTGCCATCAGTGCAGGACAGGGCAATACCAACTATGGCTACACCTTC
TRBJ1-2 many TRBV28 NA CASSQGGGYTF TGTGCCAGCAGCCAGGGTGGTGGCTACACCTTC
TRBJ2-1 many TRBV7-3 TRBD1 CASSPHSGTGGDKQFF TGTGCCAGCAGCCCACATTCCGGGACAGGAGGTGACAAGCAGTTCTTC
TRBJ2-5 NA TRBV5-1 TRBD2 CASSPSGMGQETQYF TGCGCCAGCAGCCCTAGCGGGATGGGTCAAGAGACCCAGTACTTC
TRBJ2-2 NA TRBV20-1 TRBD2 CSAQGTSGTGELFF TGCAGTGCACAGGGGACTAGCGGAACCGGGGAGCTGTTTTTT
TRBJ2-1 NA TRBV6-2/TRBV6-3 NA CASSKQGSKIHEQFF TGTGCCAGCAGTAAACAGGGTTCCAAGATTCATGAGCAGTTCTTC
TRBJ1-1 NA TRBV19 NA CASRRPDSPGDTEAFF TGTGCCAGTAGACGACCGGATTCGCCCGGGGACACTGAAGCTTTCTTT
TRBJ2-1 many TRBV28 TRBD2 CAVTAGLQYNEQFF TGTGCCGTCACCGCGGGACTACAATACAATGAGCAGTTCTTC
TRBJ2-7 NA TRBV29-1 NA CSVPGQREQYF TGCAGCGTCCCAGGACAGCGCGAGCAGTACTTC
TRBJ1-2 few TRBV10-3 NA CAISDISVYGYTF TGTGCCATCAGTGATATATCAGTCTATGGCTACACCTTC